Following are 28 T cell receptor beta chains from one sample sequenced in a study of breast tumors, draining lymph nodes, adjacent tissues. Using its own MiXCR run on the multiplex PCR reads, TCRdb lists one record per CDR3 protein. Among around 140,000 distinct CDR3 sequences listed, about 33% were seen once. The lymph nodes were axillary draining lymph nodes from breast cancer patients. Sequencing input: axillary lymph node tissue. The source of these receptors is a female donor with breast cancer. Some clones in this sample may be carry-over from other donors' samples.

About this clonotype: A much larger clone sits a single nucleotide away, making a read error possible. The chain employs TRBV20-1 and TRBJ2-1, with 9 bases fitting TRBD1. CDR3 length: 14 amino acids. V lost 2 bases and J lost 9; bases outside the gene matches: 8. The germline CDR1 and CDR2 sequences are DFQATT and SNEGSKA (reference sequence). In DNA form, the CDR3 reads TGCAGTGCTAGATTGGACAGGGGCAGGGCTGAGCAGTTCTTC. Translating it yields CSARLDRGRAEQFF.

This clonotype occurred many times. V is TRBV6-1 and J is TRBJ2-7; TRBD2 matches at 10 bases. V was clipped by 0 bases and J by 8 bases; unmatched bases: 7. Germline CDR1 and CDR2: MNHNS and SASEGT. The CDR3 totals 15 residues. The CDR3 nucleotides read TGTGCCAGCAGTGAAGCGCAAGCGGGGGGGTGGCAGCAGTACTTC. Its protein product is CASSEAQAGGWQQYF.

This clonotype was recorded a few times. A single base separates this from a much larger clone, so it may be a read error. The final CDR3 position lacks the conserved phenylalanine or tryptophan, pointing to a likely read error. The gene calls are TRBV5-4 and TRBJ1-2, with 7 bases fitting TRBD1. There are 14 residues in the CDR3. Trimming cost V 4 bases and J 6 bases; bases outside gene matches: 9. In germline, CDR1 is SGHNT, CDR2 YYREEE (reference sequence). CDR3: CASSQPDREDGYTL. CDR3 coding DNA: TGTGCCAGCAGCCAACCCGACAGGGAGGATGGCTACACCCTC.

This clonotype occurred many times. V usage is TRBV6-4 and J usage is TRBJ2-1, with D possibly being TRBD2 (6 bases). Trimming removed 5 bases at V and 2 bases at J, with 16 bases between. The CDR3 is 16 residues long. Germline CDR1 reads MRHNA; CDR2 reads SNTAGT. CDR3 in amino acids: CASSRAGTPPYNEQFF. The CDR3 coding sequence is TGTGCCAGCAGTCGAGCAGGGACTCCTCCCTACAATGAGCAGTTCTTC.

On this clonotype: This CDR3 fails to terminate in the conserved phenylalanine or tryptophan, so it likely reflects a read error. This sequence joins TRBV30 and TRBJ2-4; 7 bases agree with TRBD2. The length of the CDR3 is 16 residues. Per germline, CDR1 GTSNPN and CDR2 SVGIG (reference sequence). V was clipped by 3 bases and J by 0 bases; unmatched bases: 8. The CDR3 DNA reads TGTGCCTGGAGACAAAATTGGGGGGGAGCCAAAAACATTCAGTACTGC. Amino acid sequence: CAWRQNWGGAKNIQYC.

This clonotype was seen repeatedly, ten times or more. The CDR3 DNA follows: TGTGCCAGCGCGACAGGGGCGACCTATAATTCACCCCTCCACTTT. Its translation is CASATGATYNSPLHF. J is TRBJ1-6 and V is TRBV28; TRBD1 matches 8 bases. V gave up 8 bases and J gave up 2 bases; unmatched junction bases: 5. This CDR3 is 15 amino acids long. Germline V gene lookup returns CDR1 MDHEN and CDR2 SYDVKM.

This clonotype was counted once. The genes are TRBV14 and TRBJ2-6; 7 bases agree with TRBD1. Germline V lookup: CDR1 SGHDN, CDR2 FVKESK. The CDR3 loop spans 17 amino acids. V shed 5 bases, J shed 4 bases, and the junction held 11 bases outside the gene matches. The CDR3 DNA sequence: TGTGCCAGCAGCATTTATAGACAGGGATCGGGGGCCAACGTCCTGACTTTC. Translating it yields CASSIYRQGSGANVLTF.

The J gene is TRBJ2-7, the V gene TRBV11-3, with D maybe TRBD1 (6 bases). The CDR3 runs 15 residues. In germline, CDR1 is SGHNT, CDR2 YENEEA. The V and J ends lost 5 bases and 9 bases respectively, with 23 bases between them. The CDR3 DNA sequence: TGTGCCAGCAGCCAAGGGGGTGACTTCCTGTCTGGGCAGTACGTC. As protein: CASSQGGDFLSGQYV.

Regarding this clonotype: This may come from a read error, since a much larger clone is one base off. The V and J genes are TRBV18 and TRBJ2-3; a weak D match, TRBD2 (6 bases). This CDR3 spans 13 amino acids. The V gene's germline CDR1 is KGHSH and CDR2 LQKENI. DNA for the CDR3: TGTGCCAGCTCTGGGGGGATCACAGTTACGCAGTATTTT. Its translation is CASSGGITVTQYF.

Concerning this clonotype: No conserved phenylalanine or tryptophan is present at the end of the CDR3, so a read error is the likely explanation. The chain uses TRBV7-7 and TRBJ2-5; 8 bases align to TRBD2. Germline V gene sequence: CDR1 SSHAT, CDR2 FNYEAQ (reference sequence). The CDR3 has 16 residues. The CDR3 coding sequence is TGTGCCAGCAGTTTAGGGCTAGCGGGTACACAAGAGACCCAGTACGTC. Its protein is CASSLGLAGTQETQYV.

In its sample, this clonotype was seen a few times. The CDR3 DNA reads TGTGCCAGCAGCTTAGAACATGGGACAGTGAACACTGAAGCTTTCTTT. Translating gives CASSLEHGTVNTEAFF. The chain recombines TRBV7-8 with TRBJ1-1; 7 bases are a match to TRBD1. This CDR3 is 16 amino acids long. Trimming removed 1 base from V and 0 bases from J; junction bases left unmatched: 5. Germline V lookup: CDR1 SGHVS, CDR2 FQNEAQ. Variable domain in full (rest from reference TRBV7-8 and TRBJ1-1): GAGVSQSPRYKVAKRGQDVALRCDPISGHVSLFWYQQALGQGPEFLTYFQNEAQLDKSGLPSDRFFAERPEGSVSTLKIQRTQQEDSAVYLCASSLEHGTVNTEAFFGQGTRLTVV.

V gene TRBV5-6 combines with J gene TRBJ2-3; 7 bases align to TRBD2. The CDR3 consists of 16 residues. Trimming at V came to 4 bases and at J to 4 bases, leaving 12 bases not matched to a gene. Per the germline V gene, CDR1 is SGHDT and CDR2 is YYEEEE. The CDR3 spells CASSQAGDYLADTQYF. CDR3 DNA sequence: TGTGCCAGCAGCCAAGCCGGGGACTACCTAGCAGATACGCAGTATTTT.

The count of this clonotype is one. The chain links TRBV5-4 to TRBJ2-3; D might be TRBD2 (7 bases). Germline-derived CDR1 and CDR2 are SGHNT and YYREEE (reference sequence). This CDR3 has 15 residues. V lost 3 bases and J lost 6, with 17 bases in between. Written as DNA, the CDR3 is TGTGCCAGCAGCTGGGGGGGCCGTATAGGCGATACGCAGTATTTT. This translates into CASSWGGRIGDTQYF.

This clonotype was seen at least ten times. CDR3 sequence reads: CASKGYPTGVRGGYTF. CDR3 in DNA: TGTGCCAGCAAAGGGTACCCCACTGGCGTCCGGGGAGGCTACACCTTC. The gene calls are TRBV2 and TRBJ1-2; D remains unclear. This CDR3 region has 16 residues. The V and J ends lost 7 bases and 8 bases respectively, with 26 bases between them. Germline CDR1 is SNHLY and CDR2 is FYNNEI. The full variable domain, completed using reference TRBV2 and TRBJ1-2, is EPEVTQTPSHQVTQMGQEVILRCVPISNHLYFYWYRQILGQKVEFLVSFYNNEISEKSEIFDDQFSVERPDGSNFTLKIRSTKLEDSAMYFCASKGYPTGVRGGYTFGSGTRLTVV.

This clonotype was detected ten times or more. The rearrangement joins TRBV12-3 or TRBV12-4 to TRBJ2-3; D perhaps matches TRBD2 (6 bases). This CDR3 contains 14 residues. The germline V and J ends were trimmed by 2 bases and 5 bases, with 11 bases remaining between them. Here the CDR3 reads CASSLWEERDTQYF. The CDR3 DNA reads TGTGCCAGCAGTTTATGGGAGGAGCGAGATACGCAGTATTTT.

This clonotype came up once. The conserved final phenylalanine or tryptophan is absent from the CDR3, which likely points to a read error. The chain combines TRBV12-3 or TRBV12-4 with TRBJ1-1; tentative D call: TRBD1 (5 bases). The CDR3 loop spans 14 amino acids. V was clipped by 5 bases and J by 1 base, with 11 bases between them. As DNA, the CDR3 is TGTGCCAGCAGTACTGGACACTGGAACACTGAAGCTTTCTTG. It translates to CASSTGHWNTEAFL.

This clonotype was seen repeatedly, ten times or more. The V call is TRBV18, the J call TRBJ2-5; D unclear. Germline CDR1 KGHSH, CDR2 LQKENI. V gave up 3 bases and J gave up 1 base, with 9 bases separating them. This CDR3 spans 14 amino acids. The CDR3 nucleotides read TGTGCCAGCTCACCCGTCGGGCCCCAAGAGACCCAGTACTTC. It yields the protein CASSPVGPQETQYF.

Comments on this clonotype: This may be a read error, as it is one base from a much larger clone. The chain combines TRBV5-1 with TRBJ1-5; the D gene is possibly TRBD1 (5 bases). Germline loops: CDR1 SGHRS, CDR2 YFSETQ. Between the trimmed V and J ends, which lost 1 base and 6 bases, there was a span of 20 bases. The CDR3 runs to 17 residues. CDR3 sequence: CASSLWGPDSGGQPQHF. Here the CDR3 DNA reads TGCGCCAGCAGCTTGTGGGGCCCAGACAGCGGTGGTCAGCCCCAGCATTTT.

This clonotype has ten or more counts. This chain links TRBV4-1 with TRBJ1-3, with no clear D. V dropped 1 base and J dropped 3 bases, with 10 bases sitting between them. Germline V gene lookup returns CDR1 MGHRA and CDR2 YSYEKL. This CDR3 is built from 15 residues. In nucleotides, the CDR3 is TGCGCCAGCAGCCAAGTAGGAGCTGGTGGAAACACCATATATTTT. Its protein product is CASSQVGAGGNTIYF.

Many counts were recorded for this clonotype. V usage is TRBV11-1 and J usage is TRBJ2-3; D ambiguous. Looked up from germline, CDR1 is SGHAT and CDR2 is FQDESV (reference sequence). Deletions cut 4 bases from V and 3 bases from J, with 2 bases between. The CDR3 sequence is 11 residues long. The CDR3 DNA is TGTGCCAGCAGCTGGACAGATACGCAGTATTTT. Translation: CASSWTDTQYF. Full variable domain (remainder filled in from reference TRBV11-1 and TRBJ2-3): EAEVAQSPRYKITEKSQAVAFWCDPISGHATLYWYRQILGQGPELLVQFQDESVVDDSQLPKDRFSAERLKGVDSTLKIQPAELGDSAMYLCASSWTDTQYFGPGTRLTVL.

This clonotype came up many times. The V call is TRBV24-1, the J call TRBJ2-2; 7 nucleotides match TRBD2. The CDR3 consists of 16 residues. Losses at the gene ends were 2 bases for V and 1 base for J; bases not matched to a gene: 3. Germline CDR1 KGHDR, CDR2 SFDVKD. The chain's CDR3 is CATSDSERGNTGELFF. CDR3 DNA sequence: TGTGCCACCAGTGATTCCGAGCGGGGGAACACCGGGGAGCTGTTTTTT.

This clonotype occurred a few times. Being one base from a much bigger clone, this may be a read error. This chain uses TRBV6-6 with TRBJ2-2; no clear D. V lost 5 bases and J lost 1, with 14 bases in between. This CDR3 is 16 amino acids long. The germline CDR1 and CDR2 sequences are MNHNY and SVGAGI (reference sequence). CDR3 coding DNA: TGTGCCAGCAGTCCGACCGGGTCGCTGAACACCGGGGAGCTGTTTTTT. Its translation is CASSPTGSLNTGELFF.

This clonotype has at least ten counts. The chain has TRBV5-6 and TRBJ2-2, with 9 nucleotides matching TRBD1. The V segment lost 7 bases and the J segment 1 base; nucleotides outside the gene matches: 8. Germline CDR1 SGHDT, CDR2 YYEEEE. This CDR3 is 16 amino acids long. The DNA of the CDR3 is TGTGCCAGCCGTAGGGACAGGGCGAGGAACACCGGGGAGCTGTTTTTT. Translated: CASRRDRARNTGELFF.

At least ten counts were recorded for this clonotype. The chain combines TRBV5-1 with TRBJ2-1; the D call may be TRBD1 or TRBD2 (6 bases each). CDR1 SGHRS and CDR2 YFSETQ come from the germline V gene. The CDR3 consists of 16 residues. V was trimmed by 1 base and J by 0 bases, leaving 11 bases between them. CDR3 amino acids: CASSLFGGGSYNEQFF. The DNA for the CDR3 is TGCGCCAGCAGCTTGTTTGGAGGGGGCTCCTACAATGAGCAGTTCTTC. The whole variable domain, filled in from reference TRBV5-1 and TRBJ2-1, reads KAGVTQTPRYLIKTRGQQVTLSCSPISGHRSVSWYQQTPGQGLQFLFEYFSETQRNKGNFPGRFSGRQFSNSRSEMNVSTLELGDSALYLCASSLFGGGSYNEQFFGPGTRLTVL.

This clonotype was seen a handful of times. In nucleotides, the CDR3 is TGTGCCAGCTCACCGGGTAGATCCGGTCTCGTTCAGCCCCAGCATTTT. Residues: CASSPGRSGLVQPQHF. The chain couples TRBV18 to TRBJ1-5; D unclear. The germline V gene encodes CDR1 KGHSH and CDR2 LQKENI. The CDR3 is 16 amino acids. Trimming left V 3 bases short and J 6 bases short, with 18 bases between.

This clonotype was picked up many times. The rearrangement uses TRBV5-1 and TRBJ2-7; 9 nucleotides match TRBD1. Germline-derived CDR1 and CDR2 are SGHRS and YFSETQ. This CDR3 is built from 14 residues. V dropped 4 bases and J dropped 4; count of bases not matched to a gene: 6. The CDR3 DNA follows: TGCGCCAGCAGCCCGGGGACAGGGCCTTACGAGCAGTACGTC. Translating it yields CASSPGTGPYEQYV.

With respect to this clonotype: Germline and junction disagree at one end, which may indicate a read error. V and J are TRBV6-5 and TRBJ1-1; D perhaps matches TRBD1 (6 bases). Per the germline V gene, CDR1 is MNHEY and CDR2 is SVGAGI. The length of the CDR3 is 14 residues. The CDR3 DNA sequence: TGCGCCAGCAGGGCCGGGACAACTAACACTGAAGCTTTCTTT. Protein sequence: CASRAGTTNTEAFF.

This clonotype was observed a few times. The rearrangement links TRBV5-4 to TRBJ1-2, with a weak D call TRBD1 (6 bases). Trimming took off 2 bases at V and 3 bases at J, with 11 bases between the two ends. The length of the CDR3 is 14 residues. The germline gives CDR1 SGHNT, CDR2 YYREEE (reference sequence). CDR3 sequence (DNA): TGTGCCAGCAGCTTCACCCAGGGGCACTATGGCTACACCTTC. Protein sequence: CASSFTQGHYGYTF.